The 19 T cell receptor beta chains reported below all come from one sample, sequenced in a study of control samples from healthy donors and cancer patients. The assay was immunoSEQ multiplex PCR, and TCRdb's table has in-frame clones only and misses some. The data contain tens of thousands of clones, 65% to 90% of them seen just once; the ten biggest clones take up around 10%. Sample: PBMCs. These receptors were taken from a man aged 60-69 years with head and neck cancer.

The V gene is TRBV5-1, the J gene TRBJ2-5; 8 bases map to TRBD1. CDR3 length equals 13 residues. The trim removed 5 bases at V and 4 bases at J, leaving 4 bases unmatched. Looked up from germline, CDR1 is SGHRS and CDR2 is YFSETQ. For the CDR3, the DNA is TGCGCCAGCAGAATGGGACAGGTAGAGACCCAGTACTTC. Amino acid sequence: CASRMGQVETQYF.

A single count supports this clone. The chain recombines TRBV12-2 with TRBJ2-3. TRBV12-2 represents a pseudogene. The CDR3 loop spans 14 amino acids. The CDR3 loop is CASRSGMPGDTQYF. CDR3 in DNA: TGTGCAAGTCGCTCCGGAATGCCTGGAGATACGCAGTATTTT.

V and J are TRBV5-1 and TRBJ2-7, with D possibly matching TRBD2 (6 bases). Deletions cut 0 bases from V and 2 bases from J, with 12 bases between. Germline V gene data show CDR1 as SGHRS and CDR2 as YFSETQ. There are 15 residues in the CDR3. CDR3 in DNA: TGCGCCAGCAGCTTGGCCGGTCTAGCGACCTACGAGCAGTACTTC. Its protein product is CASSLAGLATYEQYF.

CDR3: CASSLVARRNTIYF. The CDR3 nucleotides are TGTGCCAGCAGCTTGGTGGCCAGAAGAAACACCATATATTTT. V gene TRBV5-6 combines with J gene TRBJ1-3; D gene uncertain. Germline-derived CDR1 and CDR2 are SGHDT and YYEEEE. The V and J ends lost 0 bases and 5 bases respectively, with 9 bases between them. This CDR3 has 14 amino acids.

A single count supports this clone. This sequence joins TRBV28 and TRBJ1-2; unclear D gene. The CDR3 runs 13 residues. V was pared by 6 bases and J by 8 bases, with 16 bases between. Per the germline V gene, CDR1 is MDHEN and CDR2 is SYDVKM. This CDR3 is CASSDPNNWGYTF. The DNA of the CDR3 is TGTGCCAGCAGCGACCCGAACAACTGGGGCTACACCTTC.

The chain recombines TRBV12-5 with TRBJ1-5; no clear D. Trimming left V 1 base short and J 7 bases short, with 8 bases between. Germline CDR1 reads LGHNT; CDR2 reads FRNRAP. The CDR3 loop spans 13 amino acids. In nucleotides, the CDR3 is TGTGCTAGTGGTTTGGACTCGAACCAGCCCCAGCATTTT. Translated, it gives CASGLDSNQPQHF.

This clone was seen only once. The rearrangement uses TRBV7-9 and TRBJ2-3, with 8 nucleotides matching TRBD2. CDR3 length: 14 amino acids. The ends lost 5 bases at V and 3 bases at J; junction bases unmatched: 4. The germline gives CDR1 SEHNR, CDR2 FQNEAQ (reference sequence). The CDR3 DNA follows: TGTGCCAGCAGCCCCCAGCGGGAGACAGATACGCAGTATTTT. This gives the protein CASSPQRETDTQYF. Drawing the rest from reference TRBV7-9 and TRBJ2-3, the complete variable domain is DTGVSQNPRHKITKRGQNVTFRCDPISEHNRLYWYRQTLGQGPEFLTYFQNEAQLEKSRLLSDRFSAERPKGSFSTLEIQRTEQGDSAMYLCASSPQRETDTQYFGPGTRLTVL.

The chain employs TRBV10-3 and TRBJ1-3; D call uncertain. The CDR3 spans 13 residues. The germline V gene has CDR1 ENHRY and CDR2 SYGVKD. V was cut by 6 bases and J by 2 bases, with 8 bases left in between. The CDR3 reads CAIRGWAGNTIYF. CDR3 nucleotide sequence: TGTGCCATCAGGGGATGGGCTGGAAACACCATATATTTT.

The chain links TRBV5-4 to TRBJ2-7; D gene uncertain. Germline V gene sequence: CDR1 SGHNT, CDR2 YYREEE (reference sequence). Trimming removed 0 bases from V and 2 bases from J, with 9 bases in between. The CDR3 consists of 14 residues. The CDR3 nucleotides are TGTGCCAGCAGCTTGGCCCCGAGTACCTACGAGCAGTACTTC. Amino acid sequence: CASSLAPSTYEQYF.

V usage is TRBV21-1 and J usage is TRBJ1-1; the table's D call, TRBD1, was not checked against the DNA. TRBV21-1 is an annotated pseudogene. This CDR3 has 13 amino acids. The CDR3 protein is CASKAGTKPEAFF. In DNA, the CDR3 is TGTGCCAGCAAGGCCGGGACAAAGCCTGAAGCTTTCTTT.

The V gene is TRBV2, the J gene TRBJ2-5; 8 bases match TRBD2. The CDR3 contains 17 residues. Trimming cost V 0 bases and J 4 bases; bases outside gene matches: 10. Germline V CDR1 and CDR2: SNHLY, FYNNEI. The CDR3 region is CASSEALPAGVTETQYF. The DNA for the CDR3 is TGTGCCAGCAGTGAAGCGCTGCCAGCGGGAGTCACAGAGACCCAGTACTTC.

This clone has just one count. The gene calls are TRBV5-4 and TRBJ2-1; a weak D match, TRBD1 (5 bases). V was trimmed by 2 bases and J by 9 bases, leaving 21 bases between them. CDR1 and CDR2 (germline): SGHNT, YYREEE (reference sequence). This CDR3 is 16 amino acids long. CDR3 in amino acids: CASSFDPAMSQGEQFF. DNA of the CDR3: TGTGCCAGCAGCTTTGATCCAGCGATGAGCCAGGGTGAGCAGTTCTTC.

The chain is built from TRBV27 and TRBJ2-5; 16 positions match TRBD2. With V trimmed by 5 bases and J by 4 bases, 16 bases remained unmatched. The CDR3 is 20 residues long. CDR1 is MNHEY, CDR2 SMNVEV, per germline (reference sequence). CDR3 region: CASSPIAPGLAGGPRETQYF. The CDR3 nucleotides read TGTGCCAGCAGTCCAATAGCCCCGGGACTAGCGGGAGGGCCGCGAGAGACCCAGTACTTC.

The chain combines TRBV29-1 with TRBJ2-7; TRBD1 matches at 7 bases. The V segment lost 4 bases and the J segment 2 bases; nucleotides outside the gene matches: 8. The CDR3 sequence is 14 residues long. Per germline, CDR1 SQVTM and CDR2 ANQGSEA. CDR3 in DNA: TGCAGCGTTGGAATGGCCAGGGGGACCTACGAGCAGTACTTC. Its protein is CSVGMARGTYEQYF.

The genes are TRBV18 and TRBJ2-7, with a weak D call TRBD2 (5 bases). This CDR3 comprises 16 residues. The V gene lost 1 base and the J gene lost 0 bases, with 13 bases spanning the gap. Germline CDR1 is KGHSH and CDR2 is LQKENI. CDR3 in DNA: TGTGCCAGCTCACCACTGACCAGCGGAAGCTCCTACGAGCAGTACTTC. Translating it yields CASSPLTSGSSYEQYF.

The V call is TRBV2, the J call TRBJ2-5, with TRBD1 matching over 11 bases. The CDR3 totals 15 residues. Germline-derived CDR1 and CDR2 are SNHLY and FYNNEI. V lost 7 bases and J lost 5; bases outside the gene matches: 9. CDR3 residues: CASNLGQGAWETQYF. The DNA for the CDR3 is TGTGCCAGCAATTTAGGACAGGGGGCTTGGGAGACCCAGTACTTC.

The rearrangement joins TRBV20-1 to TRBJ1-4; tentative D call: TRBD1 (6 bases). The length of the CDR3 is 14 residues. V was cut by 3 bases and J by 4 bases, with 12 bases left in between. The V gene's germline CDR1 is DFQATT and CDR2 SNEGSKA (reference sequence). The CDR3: CSASGGAVNEKLFF. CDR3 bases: TGCAGTGCTAGTGGGGGGGCGGTTAATGAAAAACTGTTTTTT.

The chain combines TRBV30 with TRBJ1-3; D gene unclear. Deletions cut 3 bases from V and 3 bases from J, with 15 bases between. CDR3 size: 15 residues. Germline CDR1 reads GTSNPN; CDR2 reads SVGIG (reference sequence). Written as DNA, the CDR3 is TGTGCCTGGAGCTCTCGGCGGATGAATGGAAACACCATATATTTT. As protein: CAWSSRRMNGNTIYF.

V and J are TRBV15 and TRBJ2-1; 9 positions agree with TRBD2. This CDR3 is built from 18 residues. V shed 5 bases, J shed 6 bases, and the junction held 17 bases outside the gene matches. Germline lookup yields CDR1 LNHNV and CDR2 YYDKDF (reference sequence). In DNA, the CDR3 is TGTGCCACCAGCGGAACGGGACTAGCAAATTGGGGGGTCAATGAGCAGTTCTTC. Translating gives CATSGTGLANWGVNEQFF.